A single sample is the source of the 16 T cell receptor beta chains below, sequenced in a study of type 1 regulatory T cells. One entry per CDR3 protein, called by TCRdb with MiXCR from the reads. The sample includes 90,000 to 100,000 distinct CDR3 sequences, roughly 28% of them seen just once. The source material was CD4+ T cells, either the whole sample or a sorted fraction (not recorded which). All receptors come from a human donor in good health.

This sequence joins TRBV7-2 and TRBJ2-2, with TRBD2 identical over 9 bases. The CDR3 is made up of 14 amino acids. J gave up 3 bases and V 5 bases, and 1 base lay outside the gene matches. Germline loops: CDR1 SGHTA, CDR2 FQGNSA. In nucleotides, the CDR3 is TGTGCCAGCAGCCGGACTAGCGACACCGGGGAGCTGTTTTTT. Encoded protein: CASSRTSDTGELFF.

This chain connects TRBV5-1 to TRBJ2-7; D may be TRBD2 (6 bases). CDR1 SGHRS and CDR2 YFSETQ come from the germline V gene. The CDR3 consists of 15 residues. V lost 1 base and J lost 0, with 11 bases in between. CDR3 sequence: CASSLFTGDSYEQYF. CDR3 bases: TGCGCCAGCAGCTTGTTTACGGGAGACTCCTACGAGCAGTACTTC.

This clonotype appeared many times. V is TRBV3-1 and J is TRBJ2-4; D might be TRBD1 or TRBD2, each matching 5 bases. Germline V gene lookup returns CDR1 LGHDT and CDR2 YNNKEL (reference sequence). V lost 4 bases, J lost 10 bases, and 14 bases lay in between. CDR3 length equals 13 residues. CDR3 in amino acids: CASSPDRGRIQYF. The CDR3 DNA reads as TGTGCCAGCAGCCCAGATCGGGGACGGATTCAGTACTTC.

This clonotype was detected a few times. V and J are TRBV20-1 and TRBJ1-2, with a possible D match to TRBD1 (5 bases). V was clipped by 5 bases and J by 7 bases, with 11 bases between them. The CDR3 is made up of 11 amino acids. Germline V gene data show CDR1 as DFQATT and CDR2 as SNEGSKA (reference sequence). CDR3 bases: TGCAGTGCTGTGGGGGACCCTGGCTACACCTTC. Protein: CSAVGDPGYTF.

The chain joins TRBV19 to TRBJ1-5; D might be TRBD1 (6 bases). V gave up 6 bases and J gave up 5 bases, with 17 bases separating them. This CDR3 has 15 amino acids. Germline V lookup: CDR1 LNHDA, CDR2 SQIVND (reference sequence). The CDR3 loop reads CASSETGTRDQPQHF. The CDR3 nucleotides read TGTGCCAGTAGCGAAACCGGGACAAGGGATCAGCCCCAGCATTTT.

The sample holds a few counts of this clonotype. The rearrangement uses TRBV6-2 or TRBV6-3 and TRBJ2-7, with unresolved D. The germline V gene has CDR1 MNHEY and CDR2 SVGEGT. The CDR3 is 12 residues long. Trimming left V 5 bases short and J 2 bases short, with 7 bases between. CDR3 nucleotide sequence: TGTGCCAGCAGTGAGGCCGCCTACGAGCAGTACTTC. Its protein product is CASSEAAYEQYF.

The chain joins TRBV6-6 to TRBJ2-3; D is perhaps TRBD2 (5 bases). The CDR3 runs to 13 residues. CDR1 MNHNY and CDR2 SVGAGI come from the germline V gene (reference sequence). Deletions cut 8 bases from V and 6 bases from J, with 15 bases between. The DNA of the CDR3 is TGTGCCAGCTCCCTCGTCCGGGGTGATACGCAGTATTTT. Translation: CASSLVRGDTQYF.

This clonotype was detected only a few times. The J gene is TRBJ2-1, the V gene TRBV5-1; no reliable D call. The CDR3 length is 15 residues. The V end was cut by 9 bases, the J end by 0 bases, with 16 bases between. Germline V gene lookup returns CDR1 SGHRS and CDR2 YFSETQ. CDR3 sequence (DNA): TGCGCCACAAGTATGGCAGGTGGCTCCTACAATGAGCAGTTCTTC. Translating it yields CATSMAGGSYNEQFF. The full variable domain, completed using reference TRBV5-1 and TRBJ2-1, is KAGVTQTPRYLIKTRGQQVTLSCSPISGHRSVSWYQQTPGQGLQFLFEYFSETQRNKGNFPGRFSGRQFSNSRSEMNVSTLELGDSALYLCATSMAGGSYNEQFFGPGTRLTVL.

The chain combines TRBV5-6 with TRBJ2-1; 10 nucleotides match TRBD2. Per the germline V gene, CDR1 is SGHDT and CDR2 is YYEEEE. V lost 7 bases to trimming and J lost 4 bases; unmatched junction nucleotides: 17. There are 18 residues in the CDR3. In DNA form, the CDR3 reads TGTGCCAGCCCGATAGATAGGGGACTAGCGAGCCGATACAATGAGCAGTTCTTC. It encodes CASPIDRGLASRYNEQFF.

This clonotype was picked up a small number of times. The chain has TRBV28 and TRBJ2-3; D unresolved. Deletions cut 6 bases from V and 2 bases from J, with 6 bases between. The CDR3 consists of 12 residues. From germline, CDR1 is MDHEN and CDR2 SYDVKM. The CDR3 loop reads CASRTDTDTQYF. The CDR3 DNA reads as TGTGCCAGCAGGACGGACACAGATACGCAGTATTTT.

The genes are TRBV19 and TRBJ2-2; D perhaps matches TRBD2 (6 bases). V was clipped by 5 bases and J by 1 base, with 17 bases between them. Germline V lookup: CDR1 LNHDA, CDR2 SQIVND (reference sequence). CDR3 length: 17 amino acids. The CDR3 loop is CASSLLGGRWNTGELFF. CDR3 nucleotides: TGTGCCAGTAGTCTCCTGGGAGGACGGTGGAACACCGGGGAGCTGTTTTTT.

This clonotype occurred once. One junction end does not reproduce the germline sequence, and a read error may be involved. The CDR3 spells CASRVTSGSFHEQFF. CDR3 coding DNA: TGCGCTAGCAGGGTCACTAGCGGGAGTTTCCATGAGCAGTTCTTC. This chain uses TRBV5-1 with TRBJ2-1, with TRBD2 matching 11 bases. This CDR3 contains 15 residues. Germline lookup yields CDR1 SGHRS and CDR2 YFSETQ.

The gene calls are TRBV6-4 and TRBJ2-1; 9 nucleotides match TRBD1. Germline V gives CDR1 MRHNA, CDR2 SNTAGT. The V segment lost 4 bases and the J segment 6 bases; nucleotides outside the gene matches: 4. This CDR3 spans 14 amino acids. DNA for the CDR3: TGTGCCAGCAGTGCCGGGACAGGGCCCAATGAGCAGTTCTTC. Translating gives CASSAGTGPNEQFF.

This chain links TRBV20-1 with TRBJ2-5; D perhaps matches TRBD1 (7 bases). The length of the CDR3 is 13 residues. Germline assignment: CDR1 DFQATT and CDR2 SNEGSKA (reference sequence). V lost 3 bases to trimming and J lost 5 bases, with 13 bases between them. The DNA of the CDR3 is TGCAGTGCTAGGGAGGGGGCGCAGGAGACCCAGTACTTC. It translates to CSAREGAQETQYF.

V usage is TRBV7-8 and J usage is TRBJ1-1; 12 nucleotides line up with TRBD1. V lost 4 bases and J lost 4; bases outside the gene matches: 10. This CDR3 is built from 17 residues. The germline V gene has CDR1 SGHVS and CDR2 FQNEAQ. The CDR3 sequence is CASSSGQGARYSTEAFF. Here the CDR3 DNA reads TGTGCCAGCAGCTCGGGACAGGGGGCGCGGTATAGCACTGAAGCTTTCTTT.

The chain combines TRBV20-1 with TRBJ2-2; 9 bases agree with TRBD2. The CDR3 extends over 13 amino acids. The germline V gene has CDR1 DFQATT and CDR2 SNEGSKA (reference sequence). The V gene end was trimmed by 7 bases and the J gene end by 3 bases; junction bases not matched to a gene: 3. CDR3 sequence reads: CSGREGDTGELFF. CDR3 nucleotide sequence: TGCAGTGGGCGGGAGGGCGACACCGGGGAGCTGTTTTTT.